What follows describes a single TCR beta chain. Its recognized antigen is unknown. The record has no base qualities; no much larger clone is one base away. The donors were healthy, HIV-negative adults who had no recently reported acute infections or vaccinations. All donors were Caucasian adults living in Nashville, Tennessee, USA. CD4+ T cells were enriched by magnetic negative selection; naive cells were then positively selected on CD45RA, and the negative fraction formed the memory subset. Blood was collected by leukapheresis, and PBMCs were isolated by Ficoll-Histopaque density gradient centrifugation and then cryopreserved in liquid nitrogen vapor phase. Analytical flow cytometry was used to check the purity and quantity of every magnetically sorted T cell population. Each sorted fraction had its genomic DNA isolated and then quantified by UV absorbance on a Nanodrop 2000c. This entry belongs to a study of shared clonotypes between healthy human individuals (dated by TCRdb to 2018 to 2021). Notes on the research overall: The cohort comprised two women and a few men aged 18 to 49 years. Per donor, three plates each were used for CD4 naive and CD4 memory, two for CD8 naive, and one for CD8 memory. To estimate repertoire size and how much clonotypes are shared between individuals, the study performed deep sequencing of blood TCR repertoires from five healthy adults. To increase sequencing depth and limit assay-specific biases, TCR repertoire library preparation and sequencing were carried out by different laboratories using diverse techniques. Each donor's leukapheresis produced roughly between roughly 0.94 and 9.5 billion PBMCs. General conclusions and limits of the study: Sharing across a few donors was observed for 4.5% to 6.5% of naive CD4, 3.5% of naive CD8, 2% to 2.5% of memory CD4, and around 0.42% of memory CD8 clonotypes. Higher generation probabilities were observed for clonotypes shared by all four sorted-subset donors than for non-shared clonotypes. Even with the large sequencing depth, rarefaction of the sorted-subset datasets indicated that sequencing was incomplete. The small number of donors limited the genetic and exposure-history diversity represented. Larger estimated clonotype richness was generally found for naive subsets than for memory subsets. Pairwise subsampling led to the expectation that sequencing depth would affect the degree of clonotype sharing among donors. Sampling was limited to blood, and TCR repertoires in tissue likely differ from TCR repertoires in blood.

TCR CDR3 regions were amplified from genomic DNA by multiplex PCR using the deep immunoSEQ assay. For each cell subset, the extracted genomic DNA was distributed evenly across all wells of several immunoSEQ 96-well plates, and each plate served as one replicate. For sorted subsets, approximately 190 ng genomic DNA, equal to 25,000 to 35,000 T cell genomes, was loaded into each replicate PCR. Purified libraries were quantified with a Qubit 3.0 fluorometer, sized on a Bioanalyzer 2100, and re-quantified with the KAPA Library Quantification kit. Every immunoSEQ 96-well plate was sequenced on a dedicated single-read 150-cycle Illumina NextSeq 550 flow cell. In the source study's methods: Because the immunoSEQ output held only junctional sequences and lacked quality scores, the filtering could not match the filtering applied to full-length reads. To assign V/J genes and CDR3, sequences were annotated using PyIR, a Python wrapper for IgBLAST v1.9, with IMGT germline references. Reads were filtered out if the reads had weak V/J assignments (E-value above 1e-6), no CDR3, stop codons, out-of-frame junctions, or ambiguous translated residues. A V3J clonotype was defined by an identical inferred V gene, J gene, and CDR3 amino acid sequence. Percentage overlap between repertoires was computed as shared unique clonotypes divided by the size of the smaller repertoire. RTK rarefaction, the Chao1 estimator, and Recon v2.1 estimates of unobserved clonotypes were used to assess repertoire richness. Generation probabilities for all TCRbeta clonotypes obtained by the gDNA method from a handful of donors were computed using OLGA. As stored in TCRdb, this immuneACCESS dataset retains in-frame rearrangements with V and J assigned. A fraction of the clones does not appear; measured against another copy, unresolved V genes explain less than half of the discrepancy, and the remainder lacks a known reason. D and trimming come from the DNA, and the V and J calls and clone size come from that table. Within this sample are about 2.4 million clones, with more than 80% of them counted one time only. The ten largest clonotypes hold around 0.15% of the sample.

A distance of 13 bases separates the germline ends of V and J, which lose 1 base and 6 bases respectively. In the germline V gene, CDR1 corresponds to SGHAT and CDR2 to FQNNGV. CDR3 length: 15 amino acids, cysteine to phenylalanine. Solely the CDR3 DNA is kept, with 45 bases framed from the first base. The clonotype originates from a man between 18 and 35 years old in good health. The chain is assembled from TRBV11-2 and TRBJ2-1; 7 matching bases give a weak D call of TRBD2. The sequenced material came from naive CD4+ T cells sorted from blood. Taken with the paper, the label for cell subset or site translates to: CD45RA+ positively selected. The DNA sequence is TGTGCCAGCAGCTTAGCCTGGGGGGGCGGCAATGAGCAGTTCTTC. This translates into CASSLAWGGGNEQFF. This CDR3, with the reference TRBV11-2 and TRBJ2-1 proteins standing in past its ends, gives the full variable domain EAGVAQSPRYKIIEKRQSVAFWCNPISGHATLYWYQQILGQGPKLLIQFQNNGVVDDSQLPKDRFSAERLKGVDSTLKIQPAKLEDSAVYLCASSLAWGGGNEQFFGPGTRLTVL.